Following are 13 T cell receptor beta chains from one sample sequenced in a study of radiotherapy plus CTLA-4 blockade in lung cancer. Produced via immunoSEQ multiplex PCR; TCRdb's table is partial and in-frame only. Found here are 90,000 or so clones, 83% of them singletons; the top ten hold roughly 0.82%. The sequences come from peripheral blood, collected from a patient treated with radiotherapy plus ipilimumab. These receptors all stem from a human donor with non-small cell lung cancer who had stable disease on radiotherapy plus ipilimumab.

The chain uses TRBV6-5 and TRBJ1-2; D possibly corresponds to TRBD1 (6 bases). The CDR3 extends over 13 amino acids. With 5 bases removed from V and 5 bases from J, the gap between germline ends came to 12 bases. Per germline, CDR1 MNHEY and CDR2 SVGAGI. DNA for the CDR3: TGTGCCAGCAGTATGACAGGAGGATATGGCTACACCTTC. The encoded protein is CASSMTGGYGYTF.

The V gene is TRBV7-9, the J gene TRBJ2-6, with a tentative D call TRBD2 (5 bases). The CDR3 is made up of 16 amino acids. V was shortened by 5 bases and J by 4 bases, with 15 bases between the two germline ends. CDR1 and CDR2 from the germline V gene are SEHNR and FQNEAQ (reference sequence). CDR3 sequence (DNA): TGTGCCAGCAGCCCCCGAAGAGGGTCCGGGGCCAACGTCCTGACTTTC. This codes for CASSPRRGSGANVLTF.

This clone has just one count. The genes are TRBV18 and TRBJ2-1; TRBD2 matches 7 bases. Trimming at V came to 4 bases and at J to 6 bases, leaving 6 bases not matched to a gene. The germline gives CDR1 KGHSH, CDR2 LQKENI. The CDR3 consists of 14 residues. The CDR3 sequence is CASSLRTSLNEQFF. The CDR3 DNA is TGTGCCAGCTCACTTCGGACTAGTCTCAATGAGCAGTTCTTC.

The chain couples TRBV28 to TRBJ2-2, with a possible D match to TRBD1 (6 bases). The length of the CDR3 is 14 residues. Between the trimmed V and J ends, which lost 7 bases and 2 bases, there was a span of 11 bases. CDR1 and CDR2 (germline): MDHEN, SYDVKM. The CDR3 protein is CASKGQLNTGELFF. The DNA for the CDR3 is TGTGCCAGCAAAGGACAGCTTAACACCGGGGAGCTGTTTTTT. The full variable domain, with the rest looked up from reference TRBV28 and TRBJ2-2, is DVKVTQSSRYLVKRTGEKVFLECVQDMDHENMFWYRQDPGLGLRLIYFSYDVKMKEKGDIPEGYSVSREKKERFSLILESASTNQTSMYLCASKGQLNTGELFFGEGSRLTVL.

The chain links TRBV2 to TRBJ2-7; 7 bases are a match to TRBD1. CDR3 length equals 14 residues. Germline values: CDR1 SNHLY, CDR2 FYNNEI. The V and J ends lost 6 bases and 3 bases, in that order; junction bases with no gene match: 8. The CDR3 spells CASSTGQIRYEQYF. CDR3 DNA: TGTGCCAGCAGCACGGGACAGATACGCTACGAGCAGTACTTC.

The V and J genes are TRBV9 and TRBJ2-1; D is unclear. Trimming left V 0 bases short and J 6 bases short, with 4 bases between. Germline V CDR1 and CDR2: SGDLS, YYNGEE. The CDR3 spans 12 residues. This CDR3 reads CASSVDRNEQFF. In DNA form, the CDR3 reads TGTGCCAGCAGCGTAGACCGCAATGAGCAGTTCTTC.

The V call is TRBV28, the J call TRBJ2-1, with D unclear. The V gene lost 0 bases and the J gene lost 8 bases, with 5 bases spanning the gap. The V gene's germline CDR1 is MDHEN and CDR2 SYDVKM. The CDR3 runs to 12 residues. The CDR3 reads CASSLWNDEQFF. The CDR3 bases are TGTGCCAGCAGTTTATGGAACGATGAGCAGTTCTTC.

This clone occurred once. This chain's CDR3 is CASSDSGLAEQFF. CDR3 DNA: TGTGCCAGCAGTGACTCGGGCTTGGCGGAGCAGTTCTTC. This chain joins TRBV2 and TRBJ2-1; no firm D call. Trimming pared 3 bases from V and 10 bases from J, leaving 13 bases between. This CDR3 contains 13 residues. The germline gives CDR1 SNHLY, CDR2 FYNNEI. The variable domain in full, completed from reference TRBV2 and TRBJ2-1, reads EPEVTQTPSHQVTQMGQEVILRCVPISNHLYFYWYRQILGQKVEFLVSFYNNEISEKSEIFDDQFSVERPDGSNFTLKIRSTKLEDSAMYFCASSDSGLAEQFFGPGTRLTVL.

The V gene is TRBV19, the J gene TRBJ1-4, with 7 nucleotides matching TRBD1. Germline assignment: CDR1 LNHDA and CDR2 SQIVND (reference sequence). CDR3 length: 16 amino acids. After removal of 3 bases from V and 3 bases from J, the junction contained 7 bases not matched to a gene. The DNA of the CDR3 is TGTGCCAGTAGTATTAATTCAGGGGGATCTAATGAAAAACTGTTTTTT. Its translation: CASSINSGGSNEKLFF. Full variable domain (remainder filled in from reference TRBV19 and TRBJ1-4): DGGITQSPKYLFRKEGQNVTLSCEQNLNHDAMYWYRQDPGQGLRLIYYSQIVNDFQKGDIAEGYSVSREKKESFPLTVTSAQKNPTAFYLCASSINSGGSNEKLFFGSGTQLSVL.

V usage is TRBV11-2 and J usage is TRBJ2-7; no definite D call. The CDR3 is made up of 14 amino acids. V was clipped by 1 base and J by 2 bases, with 9 bases between them. Germline-derived CDR1 and CDR2 are SGHAT and FQNNGV. DNA of the CDR3: TGTGCCAGCAGCTTAGTGGCAGGCCCCTACGAGCAGTACTTC. This gives the protein CASSLVAGPYEQYF.

This chain joins TRBV7-3 and TRBJ2-1, with 12 bases matching TRBD2. The CDR3 runs 15 residues. From germline, CDR1 is SGHTA and CDR2 FQGTGA. Trimming took 0 bases from V and 6 from J; bases not matched to a gene: 0. CDR3 DNA: TGTGCCAGCAGCTTAACACTAGCGGGAGGCAATGAGCAGTTCTTC. This translates into CASSLTLAGGNEQFF.

V and J are TRBV9 and TRBJ2-3; 10 nucleotides line up with TRBD1. Germline lookup yields CDR1 SGDLS and CDR2 YYNGEE. The CDR3 has 20 amino acids. After removal of 3 bases from V and 2 bases from J, the junction contained 18 bases not matched to a gene. CDR3 coding DNA: TGTGCCAGCAGCGGCCTCCGGGACAGGGGCCACCGAATCGACACAGATACGCAGTATTTT. Amino acids: CASSGLRDRGHRIDTDTQYF.

V is TRBV5-4 and J is TRBJ2-7; 12 bases are shared with TRBD1. V was clipped by 3 bases and J by 3 bases; unmatched bases: 4. This CDR3 spans 15 amino acids. Germline CDR1 is SGHNT and CDR2 is YYREEE (reference sequence). CDR3 bases: TGTGCCAGCAGCTCCCGGGACAGGGGGCTCTACGAGCAGTACTTC. This gives the protein CASSSRDRGLYEQYF.